Listed here is a single T cell receptor beta chain. Trimming left V 0 bases short and J 8 bases short, with 10 bases between. There are 13 residues in the CDR3. Looked up from germline, CDR1 is MGHRA and CDR2 is YSYEKL. RNA transcripts provided the source from which TCR beta CDR3 regions were amplified. A set of HTBI primers served as the primers for a first-round RT-PCR of the TCR CDR3. TCRdb ran MiXCR on the multiplex PCR reads and lists one entry per CDR3 protein. Of fewer than 850,000 distinct CDR3 sequences in the sample, roughly 17% are singletons; the top ten hold roughly 15%. The sample originates from a study of T cells in Graves' hyperthyroidism and ophthalmopathy. PBMCs were derived from roughly 10 ml fresh peripheral blood.

The chain employs TRBV4-1 and TRBJ1-2; D is undetermined. The receptor comes from a man between 50 and 59 years old with Graves' hyperthyroidism. The sample was blood. The CDR3 protein is CASSQELRSGYTF. Written as DNA, the CDR3 is TGCGCCAGCAGCCAAGAGTTGAGGAGCGGCTACACCTTC.